Following are 5 T cell receptor beta chains from one sample sequenced in a study of blood T cells in healthy people across ages. The authors ran a second PCR of about 6 to 11 cycles using a sample-barcoded 5' primer and a J-beta primer mix. TCRdb itself ran the 5' RACE reads through MiXCR, one entry per CDR3 protein. This repertoire shows roughly 700,000 distinct CDR3 sequences, around half found once; its top ten account for roughly 30%. The sample comprised blood. These receptors originate from a woman in her sixties or seventies in good health.

Points on this clonotype: Without the conserved terminal phenylalanine or tryptophan, this CDR3 likely stems from a read error. The chain links TRBV12-3 or TRBV12-4 to TRBJ2-1; TRBD2 aligns across 8 bases. The J segment lost 0 bases and the V segment lost 11 bases, leaving 0 bases of the junction unmatched. The CDR3 extends over 12 amino acids. The CDR3 coding sequence is TGTGCCGCGGGAGGCTCCTACAATGAGCAGTTCGTC. Protein: CAAGGSYNEQFV.

The chain uses TRBV7-2 and TRBJ2-5, with D possibly TRBD2 on 6 matching bases. Germline V lookup: CDR1 SGHTA, CDR2 FQGNSA. This CDR3 is 15 amino acids long. Trimming stripped 6 bases from V and 4 bases from J, with 18 bases between. Here the CDR3 reads CASSPQVGAGETQYF. In DNA, the CDR3 is TGTGCCAGCAGTCCCCAGGTGGGAGCGGGAGAGACCCAGTACTTC.

The chain employs TRBV20-1 and TRBJ2-4, with 8 bases lining up with TRBD2. Germline values: CDR1 DFQATT, CDR2 SNEGSKA (reference sequence). Trimming cost V 3 bases and J 1 base; bases outside gene matches: 2. The CDR3 consists of 14 residues. The CDR3 loop reads CSARSGSAKNIQYF. In nucleotides, the CDR3 is TGCAGTGCTAGGAGCGGGAGTGCCAAAAACATTCAGTACTTC.

The DNA for the CDR3 is TGTGCCAGCAGGAGTCCCCTTGTAAGAGTCGGCTACACCTTC. Encoded protein: CASRSPLVRVGYTF. The rearrangement joins TRBV2 to TRBJ1-2; no clear D. Trimming took 6 bases from V and 8 from J, leaving 19 bases between them. CDR1 and CDR2 from the germline V gene are SNHLY and FYNNEI. This CDR3 contains 14 residues.

This chain links TRBV29-1 with TRBJ2-5; TRBD2 aligns across 11 bases. Germline V CDR1 and CDR2: SQVTM, ANQGSEA. The junction had 12 bases not matched to a gene; V was cut back by 4 bases and J by 11 bases. The CDR3 consists of 14 residues. The DNA of the CDR3 is TGCAGCGTTGTACTAGCGGGAGTCATGAATGAGCAGTACTTC. Translated: CSVVLAGVMNEQYF.